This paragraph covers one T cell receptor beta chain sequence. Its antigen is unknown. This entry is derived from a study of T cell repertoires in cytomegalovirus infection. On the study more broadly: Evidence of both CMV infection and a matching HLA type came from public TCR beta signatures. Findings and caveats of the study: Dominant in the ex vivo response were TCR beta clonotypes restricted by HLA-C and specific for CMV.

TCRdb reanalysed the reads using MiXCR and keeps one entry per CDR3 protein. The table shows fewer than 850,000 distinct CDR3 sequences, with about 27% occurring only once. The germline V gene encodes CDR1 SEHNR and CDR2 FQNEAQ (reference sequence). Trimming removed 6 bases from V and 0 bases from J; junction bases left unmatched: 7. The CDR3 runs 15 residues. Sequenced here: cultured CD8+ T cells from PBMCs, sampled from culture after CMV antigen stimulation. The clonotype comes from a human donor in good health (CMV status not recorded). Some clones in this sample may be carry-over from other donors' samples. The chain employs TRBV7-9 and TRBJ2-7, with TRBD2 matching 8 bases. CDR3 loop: CASRSLSGSSYEQYF. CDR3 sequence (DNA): TGTGCCAGCAGGTCTTTGAGCGGGAGCTCCTACGAGCAGTACTTC.